The 16 T cell receptor beta chains presented below share a single source sample, sequenced in a study of T cells in Graves' hyperthyroidism and ophthalmopathy. What was amplified from RNA transcripts were TCR beta CDR3 regions. The TCR CDR3 first-round RT-PCR relied on the HTBI primer set. TCRdb re-called the multiplex PCR reads with MiXCR, one entry per CDR3 protein. The sample carries about 560,000 distinct CDR3 sequences, around 17% recorded once. Sequenced: blood. These receptors were obtained from a woman aged 18-29 years with Graves' hyperthyroidism.

This clonotype was observed many times. The chain links TRBV7-9 to TRBJ2-3; possibly TRBD2 for D (5 bases). Trimming removed 3 bases from V and 6 bases from J, with 10 bases in between. The CDR3 runs to 13 residues. CDR1 is SEHNR and CDR2 is FQNEAQ in the germline V gene (reference sequence). CDR3 DNA sequence: TGTGCCAGCAGCTTGGCGGGCAGGGATACGCAGTATTTT. It encodes CASSLAGRDTQYF.

The chain links TRBV4-3 to TRBJ2-3, with 9 bases matching TRBD2. Trimming cost V 0 bases and J 6 bases; bases outside gene matches: 10. Germline CDR1 reads LGHNA; CDR2 reads YSLEER. The CDR3 extends over 17 amino acids. Here the CDR3 reads CASSQDHPGLARDTQYF. The DNA of the CDR3 is TGCGCCAGCAGCCAAGATCATCCCGGACTAGCGCGGGATACGCAGTATTTT.

This clonotype was seen a few times. The rearrangement uses TRBV6-5 and TRBJ1-1; D is possibly TRBD1 (6 bases). The germline V gene encodes CDR1 MNHEY and CDR2 SVGAGI. CDR3 length: 15 residues. Trimming pared 2 bases from V and 0 bases from J, leaving 10 bases between. CDR3 sequence: CASSYAGTLNTEAFF. Written as DNA, the CDR3 is TGTGCCAGCAGTTACGCCGGGACACTGAACACTGAAGCTTTCTTT.

This clonotype was detected many times. The V gene is TRBV7-2, the J gene TRBJ2-3; D is perhaps TRBD1 (5 bases). The CDR3 has 12 amino acids. The ends were cut back, 6 bases at V and 4 bases at J, with 8 bases in the middle. Germline CDR1 and CDR2: SGHTA and FQGNSA. DNA of the CDR3: TGTGCCAGCAGAAGGGGTGCAGATACGCAGTATTTT. Translating gives CASRRGADTQYF.

V gene TRBV7-8 combines with J gene TRBJ2-1, with 7 bases fitting TRBD2. The CDR3 is 18 residues long. Trimming cost V 2 bases and J 2 bases; bases outside gene matches: 12. Germline values: CDR1 SGHVS, CDR2 FQNEAQ. CDR3 nucleotides: TGTGCCAGCAGCTTAAGGAGCCGGGGGGATTCGCCCTACAATGAGCAGTTCTTC. Translation: CASSLRSRGDSPYNEQFF.

This clonotype was seen a handful of times. J is TRBJ2-1 and V is TRBV3-1; weak D call: TRBD2 (6 bases). The germline gives CDR1 LGHDT, CDR2 YNNKEL (reference sequence). The CDR3 totals 15 residues. V shed 1 base and J shed 2 bases, with 9 bases lying between them. CDR3 in amino acids: CASSQVSGPYNEQFF. The CDR3 nucleotides are TGTGCCAGCAGCCAAGTGAGCGGGCCCTACAATGAGCAGTTCTTC.

Notes on this clonotype: This may arise from a read error, as a much more abundant clone is one base away. The CDR3 does not end in the conserved phenylalanine or tryptophan, so this is likely a read error. This chain connects TRBV12-3 or TRBV12-4 to TRBJ1-4; D gene ambiguous. Trimming stripped 1 base from V and 4 bases from J, with 10 bases between. This CDR3 comprises 15 residues. Here the CDR3 reads CASSLGGLLNEKLFS. As DNA, the CDR3 is TGTGCCAGCAGTTTAGGGGGTCTACTTAATGAAAAACTGTTTTCT.

Written as DNA, the CDR3 is TGTGCCAGCAGCCAAGATGGTCCTTGGGGCACAGATACGCAGTATTTT. It yields the protein CASSQDGPWGTDTQYF. This rearrangement joins TRBV3-1 to TRBJ2-3, with D unclear. This CDR3 contains 16 residues. Germline CDR1 is LGHDT and CDR2 is YNNKEL (reference sequence). The V and J ends lost 0 bases and 1 base respectively, with 11 bases between them.

As concerns this clonotype: Given a much more abundant clone one base away, this may be a read error. CDR3 nucleotides: TGTGCCGGCAGCGTAGGGTTGGTGAACACTGAAGCTTTCTTT. As protein: CAGSVGLVNTEAFF. The gene calls are TRBV9 and TRBJ1-1; D remains unclear. Germline lookup yields CDR1 SGDLS and CDR2 YYNGEE. The CDR3 is 14 amino acids. The variable domain in full, completed from reference TRBV9 and TRBJ1-1, reads DSGVTQTPKHLITATGQRVTLRCSPRSGDLSVYWYQQSLDQGLQFLIQYYNGEERAKGNILERFSAQQFPDLHSELNLSSLELGDSALYFCAGSVGLVNTEAFFGQGTRLTVV.

Notes on this clonotype: One junction end does not reproduce the germline sequence, and a read error may be involved. V gene TRBV11-3 combines with J gene TRBJ2-3; TRBD2 agrees at 8 bases. Germline V CDR1 and CDR2: SGHNT, YENEEA. CDR3 length: 14 residues. The CDR3 sequence is CVSSFGAGVDTQYF. DNA for the CDR3: TGTGTCAGCAGTTTCGGAGCGGGGGTGGATACGCAGTATTTT.

This clonotype occurred a few times. The chain links TRBV18 to TRBJ1-3; tentatively, D is TRBD1 (6 bases). Looked up from germline, CDR1 is KGHSH and CDR2 is LQKENI. The ends were cut back, 0 bases at V and 0 bases at J, with 12 bases in the middle. The CDR3 spans 17 residues. CDR3 residues: CASSPPRTEDSGNTIYF. The CDR3 DNA is TGTGCCAGCTCACCACCCCGGACAGAAGACTCTGGAAACACCATATATTTT.

This clonotype was detected only a few times. The chain carries TRBV19 and TRBJ2-7, with a tentative D call TRBD2 (5 bases). Looked up from germline, CDR1 is LNHDA and CDR2 is SQIVND (reference sequence). This CDR3 region has 17 residues. The ends were cut back, 3 bases at V and 2 bases at J, with 20 bases in the middle. DNA of the CDR3: TGTGCCAGTAGTATGCTCACGGGGATAGGGCAGCCCTACGAGCAGTACTTC. Translated, it gives CASSMLTGIGQPYEQYF.

Only a few counts were recorded for this clonotype. This rearrangement joins TRBV15 to TRBJ2-1, with D perhaps assigned TRBD1 or TRBD2 (5 bases each). From germline, CDR1 is LNHNV and CDR2 YYDKDF (reference sequence). Trimming shortened V by 7 bases and J by 7 bases, and 14 bases separated the two germline ends. The CDR3 is made up of 13 amino acids. The CDR3 coding sequence is TGTGCCACCAAAAGGACTGGACAAAATGAGCAGTTCTTC. This codes for CATKRTGQNEQFF.

V and J are TRBV5-1 and TRBJ2-5, with a weak D call TRBD2 (6 bases). The germline gives CDR1 SGHRS, CDR2 YFSETQ. Trimming pared 2 bases from V and 5 bases from J, leaving 22 bases between. The CDR3 totals 17 residues. Here the CDR3 DNA reads TGCGCCAGCAGCTTAGAGCCCGGGACTCCCGTGGGGGAGACCCAGTACTTC. Its translation is CASSLEPGTPVGETQYF.

Ten or more counts support this clonotype. V usage is TRBV30 and J usage is TRBJ2-2; possibly TRBD1 for D (6 bases). Germline assignment: CDR1 GTSNPN and CDR2 SVGIG (reference sequence). CDR3 length: 12 residues. The V end was cut by 4 bases, the J end by 5 bases, with 8 bases between. This CDR3 reads CAWKRGTGELFF. The CDR3 DNA follows: TGTGCCTGGAAGAGGGGGACCGGGGAGCTGTTTTTT. The whole variable domain, remainder taken from reference TRBV30 and TRBJ2-2, is SQTIHQWPATLVQPVGSPLSLECTVEGTSNPNLYWYRQAAGRGLQLLFYSVGIGQISSEVPQNLSASRPQDRQFILSSKKLLLSDSGFYLCAWKRGTGELFFGEGSRLTVL.

There are many counts of this clonotype. The chain carries TRBV6-6 and TRBJ1-1; D gene unclear. The CDR3 has 13 residues. V was pared by 2 bases and J by 2 bases, with 6 bases between. Germline values: CDR1 MNHNY, CDR2 SVGAGI (reference sequence). The CDR3: CASSYAPNTEAFF. CDR3 in DNA: TGTGCCAGCAGTTACGCCCCAAACACTGAAGCTTTCTTT.